This T cell receptor beta chain derives from a study of T cells expressing NK-cell markers. Study overall: Sorted CD3+CD56+NKG2C+, CD3+CD56+NKG2C- and CD3+CD56-NKG2C+ T cells supplied TCR beta repertoires. Just one sequenced donor of eight was HCMV-seronegative, while seven were seropositive. The study, taken as a whole, reports: Top CD8+ clonotypes included the dominant CD3+CD56+NKG2C+ clonotypes in 6 or 7 donors.

TCRdb re-called the 5' RACE reads and catalogs CDR3 proteins one per entry, DNA excluded. The specimen's table records about 390,000 distinct CDR3 sequences. Comment on this clonotype: Its antigen is not known.

Germline values: CDR1 SEHNR, CDR2 FQNEAQ (reference sequence). The CDR3 totals 14 residues. This clonotype was sampled from a woman between 45 and 60 years old in good health. The sequenced material came from blood T cells: a sorted CD56 or NKG2C T cell subset, CD4+ or CD8+ T cells, or bulk PBMC T cells (not recorded which). J is TRBJ2-1 and V is TRBV7-9; TCRdb names TRBD2, which stays unverified in the absence of DNA. Here the CDR3 reads CASSLPGGLNEQFF.